This T cell receptor (beta chain) is from a study of T cells in localized non-small cell lung cancer. V dropped 3 bases and J dropped 3 bases, with 15 bases sitting between them. This CDR3 has 15 residues. Per germline, CDR1 GTSNPN and CDR2 SVGIG (reference sequence). Study-wide results and limits: In uninvolved adjacent lung, T cell clonality reached its highest value, exceeding tumor. Heterogeneity is still possible, as just one tumor region was sequenced.

Clones were sequenced by immunoSEQ multiplex PCR, and TCRdb holds only the in-frame ones, with some missing. The sample consists of some 28,000 clones, 87% of them appearing once. Notes on this clone: Its antigen is undetermined.

This clonotype originated in a male donor older than 55 with stage I lung adenocarcinoma. The specimen comprised peripheral blood, sampled before any cancer treatment. V gene TRBV30 combines with J gene TRBJ1-5; D is ambiguous. DNA of the CDR3: TGTGCCTGGAGCCAAGTTGGACGGAACAATCAGCCCCAGCATTTT. It codes for CAWSQVGRNNQPQHF. Based on the CDR3 plus reference TRBV30 and TRBJ1-5, the full variable domain is SQTIHQWPATLVQPVGSPLSLECTVEGTSNPNLYWYRQAAGRGLQLLFYSVGIGQISSEVPQNLSASRPQDRQFILSSKKLLLSDSGFYLCAWSQVGRNNQPQHFGDGTRLSIL.